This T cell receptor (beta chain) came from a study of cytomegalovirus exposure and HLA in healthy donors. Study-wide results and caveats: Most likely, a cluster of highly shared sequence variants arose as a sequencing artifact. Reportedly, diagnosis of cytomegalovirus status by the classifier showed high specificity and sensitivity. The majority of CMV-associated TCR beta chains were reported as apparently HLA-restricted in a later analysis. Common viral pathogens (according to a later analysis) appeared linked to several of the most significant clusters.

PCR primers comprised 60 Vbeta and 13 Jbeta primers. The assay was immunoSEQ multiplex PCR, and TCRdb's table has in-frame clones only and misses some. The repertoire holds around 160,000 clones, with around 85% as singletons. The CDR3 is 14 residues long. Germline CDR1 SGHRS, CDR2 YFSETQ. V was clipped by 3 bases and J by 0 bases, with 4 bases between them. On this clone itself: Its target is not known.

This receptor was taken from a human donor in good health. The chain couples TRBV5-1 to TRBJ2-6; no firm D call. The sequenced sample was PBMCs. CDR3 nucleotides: TGCGCCAGCAGCTCGAGCTCTGGGGCCAACGTCCTGACTTTC. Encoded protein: CASSSSSGANVLTF.